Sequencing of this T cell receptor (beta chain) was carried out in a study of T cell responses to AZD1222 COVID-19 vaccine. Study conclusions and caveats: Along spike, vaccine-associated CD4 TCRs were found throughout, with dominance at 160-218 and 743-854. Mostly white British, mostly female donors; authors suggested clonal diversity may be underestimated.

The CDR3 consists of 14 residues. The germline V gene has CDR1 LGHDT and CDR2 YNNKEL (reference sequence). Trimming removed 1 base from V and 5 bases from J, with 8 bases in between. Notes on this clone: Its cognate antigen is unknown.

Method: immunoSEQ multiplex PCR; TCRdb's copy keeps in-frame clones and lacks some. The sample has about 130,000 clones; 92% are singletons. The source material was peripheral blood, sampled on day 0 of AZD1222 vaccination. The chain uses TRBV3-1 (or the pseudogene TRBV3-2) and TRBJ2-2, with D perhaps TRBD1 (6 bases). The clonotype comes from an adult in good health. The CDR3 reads CASSQADRTGELFF. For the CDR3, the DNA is TGTGCCAGCAGCCAAGCGGACAGAACCGGGGAGCTGTTTTTT.